This T cell receptor (beta chain) is drawn from a study of blood T cells in healthy people across ages (dated by TCRdb to 2014 to 2015). In terms of the full investigation: Template switching captured roughly one uniquely barcoded TCR beta cDNA molecule per two T cells in model experiments. The study analyzed two additional independent replicas of 1 million unique cDNA reads from the same blood draw for two donors, one aged 18 to 30 and one aged 80 or older. To track age-related changes in TCR beta repertoire diversity, the study relied on deep sequencing normalized with unique cDNA molecular identifiers. The donors were split into four age groups: young (average about 15 years), middle-aged (over 35), aged (roughly 60) and long-lived (82). To avoid experimental bias, donors of different ages were spread randomly across the sequencing lanes. Study-wide findings and limitations: Since profiling was done on bulk unsorted PBMCs, naive and antigen-experienced compartments could not be conclusively compared. A strong correlation was found between observed TCR beta diversity and the percentage of naive T cells measured by flow cytometry. Estimates of total diversity based on one million sequenced T cells were considered lower bounds and underestimates. Compared with the aged group, the long-lived group had more naive CD4+ T cells, fewer expanded clones and increased TCR diversity, suggesting age selection. Observed TCR beta diversity per million T cells fell roughly linearly with age, and a significant reduction was already apparent by age roughly 41. Because the CMV infection status of the donors was unknown, age-related changes in expanded clonotypes may potentially have been confounded.

Sequences LGHNA (CDR1) and YNFKEQ (CDR2) are obtained from the germline V gene. Measured from the cysteine to the phenylalanine, the CDR3 is 15 residues long. Only CDR3 DNA is held: 45 bases, read in frame from base 1. Systemically healthy Caucasian individuals from Russia, 39 in total and aged 6 to 90 years, were included as donors. Each donor gave ten milliliters of peripheral blood, collected into EDTA-treated Vacutainer tubes. Ficoll-Paque density-gradient centrifugation was used to isolate PBMCs, with at least 6 million obtained per sample. Trizol reagent was used to extract total RNA from PBMCs, with at least 6 micrograms per sample. For every donor, flow cytometry on a PBMC aliquot measured the percentage of naive CD45RAhigh/CD27high T cells. The library was made by 5' RACE. Sequencing was performed on an Illumina HiSeq 2500. A second roughly 7 to 11 cycle PCR used a sample-barcoded 5' primer and a J-beta primer mix. A unique molecular identifier was introduced onto each TCR beta cDNA molecule by a template-switch 5' adaptor carrying 12 random nucleotides. Each sample yielded at least 2.5 million CDR3-containing paired-end reads. The Mint cDNA synthesis kit, primed by a TRBC-specific oligonucleotide, was used to synthesize first-strand cDNA from all RNA. Following uracil-DNA glycosylase treatment, a first 18-cycle PCR with universal primers M1SS and BC2_uni_R was performed on all cDNA. The source study handled its data this way. Each sample was normalized by randomly selecting 1 million high-quality reads, each carrying a distinct molecular identifier. Instead of being binned into consensus sequences, reads that shared molecular identifiers were thrown out. CDR3 identification, clonotype clustering and error correction used MiTCR with a Q25 quality threshold and the strictest error-elimination algorithm. A nonparametric unseen species model with Euler transformation was used to estimate lower-bound total TCR beta diversity. TCRdb passed the public sequencing reads through fastp at Q25 and MiXCR, retaining productive beta sequences. For every CDR3 protein sequence, its rows merge into one entry that carries the most common genes and DNA. These V and J calls derive from TCRdb rather than the authors' analysis. The sample table holds roughly 720,000 distinct CDR3 sequences, of which around half were seen once. The top ten constitute under 50% of the sample.

A remark on this clonotype: Its antigen remains unidentified. No quality values exist for individual bases; no much larger clone is one base distant.

The sample comprised blood. The chain is encoded by TRBV4-2 joined to TRBJ2-1, with the D gene not confidently named. The J call may be wrong; the DNA end is better matched by TRBJ2-7. The sequence derives from a man of 80 years or more in good health. The CDR3 loop reads CASRPPGVGYNEQYF. The DNA sequence reads TGTGCCAGCAGGCCCCCCGGAGTTGGGTACAATGAGCAGTACTTC.